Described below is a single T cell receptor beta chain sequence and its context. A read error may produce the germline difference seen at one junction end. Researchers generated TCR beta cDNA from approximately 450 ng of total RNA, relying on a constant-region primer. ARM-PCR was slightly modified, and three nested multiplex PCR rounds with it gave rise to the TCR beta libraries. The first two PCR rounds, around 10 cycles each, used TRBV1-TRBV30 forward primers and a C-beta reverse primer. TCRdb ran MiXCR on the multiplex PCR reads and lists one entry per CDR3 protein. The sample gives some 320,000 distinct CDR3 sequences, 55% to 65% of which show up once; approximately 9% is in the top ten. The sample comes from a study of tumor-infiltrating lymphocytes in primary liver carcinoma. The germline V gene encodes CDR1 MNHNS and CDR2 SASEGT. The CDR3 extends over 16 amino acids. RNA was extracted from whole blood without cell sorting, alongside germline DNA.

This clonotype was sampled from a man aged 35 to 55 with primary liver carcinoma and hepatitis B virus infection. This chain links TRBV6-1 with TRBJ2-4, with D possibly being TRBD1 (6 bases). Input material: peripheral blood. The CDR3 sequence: CVSSEEGGLAKNIQYF. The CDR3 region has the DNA TGTGTCAGCAGTGAAGAAGGGGGTCTGGCCAAAAACATTCAGTACTTC.